Included here is one T cell receptor beta chain sequence, with context. Its target is not known. The germline V gene has CDR1 MNHEY and CDR2 SMNVEV (reference sequence). V was clipped by 6 bases and J by 5 bases, with 16 bases between them. This CDR3 spans 14 amino acids. The sample comes from a study of CD8+ T cells in alopecia areata. On the study more broadly: Oral tofacitinib, 5 to 10 mg twice daily, was given in an open-label trial. Study-wide findings and caveats: Alopecia totalis/universalis scalp especially showed more expanded CD8+ clones than normal scalp. The study also sequences resident alphabeta T cells of normal skin in scalp samples.

Stated treatment: oral pan-JAK inhibitor, 5-10 mg twice daily. Reverse transcription of extracted RNA yielded cDNA, which provided the sequencing template. The data were produced by immunoSEQ multiplex PCR, yet TCRdb's version contains in-frame clones alone and is incomplete. The table lists 90,000 or so clones, about 44% of them singletons, with around 20% in the top ten. The starting material was CD8+ T cells sorted from blood, obtained at week 24, from a patient treated with tofacitinib. The receptor was derived from a human donor with alopecia areata. The chain has TRBV27 and TRBJ1-1; possible D gene TRBD1, 6 bases. DNA for the CDR3: TGTGCCAGCAGGGTACGGGGGGCGCAAACTGAAGCTTTCTTT. Translation: CASRVRGAQTEAFF.